Below, one T cell receptor beta chain is given with its context. This sample was taken from a study of blood T cell repertoires in COVID-19. This CDR3 has 15 amino acids. The germline gives CDR1 LNHDA, CDR2 SQIVND (reference sequence). V lost 3 bases, J lost 4 bases, and 15 bases lay in between. In the source study's methods: Researchers report that nucleated cell counts were estimated from reference gene primer amplification. Libraries were prepared by immunoSEQ multiplex PCR; TCRdb keeps only in-frame clonotypes and omits some of them. V and J calls and clone size come straight from that table; D and trimming were deduced from the DNA. The sample shows about 240,000 clones, about 86% of them seen only once.

The clonotype originates from an elderly woman with acute or convalescent COVID-19. Sequencing was carried out using peripheral blood. This rearrangement joins TRBV19 to TRBJ1-1, with a tentative D call TRBD1 (5 bases). The CDR3, as DNA: TGTGCCAGTAGTATTTTAGGGGCGTCGGGCACTGAAGCTTTCTTT. This codes for CASSILGASGTEAFF.